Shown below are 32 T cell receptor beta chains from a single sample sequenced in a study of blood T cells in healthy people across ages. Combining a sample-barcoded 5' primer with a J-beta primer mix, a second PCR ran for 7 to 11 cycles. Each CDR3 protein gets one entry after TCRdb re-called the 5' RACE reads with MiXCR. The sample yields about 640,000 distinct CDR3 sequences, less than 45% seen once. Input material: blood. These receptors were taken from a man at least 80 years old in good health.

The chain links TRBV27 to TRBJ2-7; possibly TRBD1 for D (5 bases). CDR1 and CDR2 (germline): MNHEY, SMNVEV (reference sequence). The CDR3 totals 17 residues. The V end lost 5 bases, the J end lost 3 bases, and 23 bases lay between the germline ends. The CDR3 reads CASSPLGQGRRGYEQYF. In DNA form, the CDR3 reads TGTGCCAGCAGTCCATTGGGCCAGGGAAGGAGAGGCTACGAGCAGTACTTC.

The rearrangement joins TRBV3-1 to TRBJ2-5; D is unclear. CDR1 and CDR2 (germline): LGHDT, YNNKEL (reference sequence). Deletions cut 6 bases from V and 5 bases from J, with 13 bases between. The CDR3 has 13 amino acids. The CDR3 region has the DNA TGTGCCAGCAGTTTGAGAGCCGCGGAGACCCAGTACTTC. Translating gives CASSLRAAETQYF.

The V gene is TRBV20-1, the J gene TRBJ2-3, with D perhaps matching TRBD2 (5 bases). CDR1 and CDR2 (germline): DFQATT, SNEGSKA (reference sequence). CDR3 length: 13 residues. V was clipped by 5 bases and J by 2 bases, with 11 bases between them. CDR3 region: CSALDSNTDTQYF. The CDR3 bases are TGCAGTGCTCTGGACTCGAACACAGATACGCAGTATTTT.

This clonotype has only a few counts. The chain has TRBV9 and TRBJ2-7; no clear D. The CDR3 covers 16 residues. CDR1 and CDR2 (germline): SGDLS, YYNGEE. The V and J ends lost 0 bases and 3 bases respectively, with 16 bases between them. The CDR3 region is CASSVGDQIRGYEQYF. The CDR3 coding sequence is TGTGCCAGCAGCGTAGGAGATCAGATCCGCGGCTACGAGCAGTACTTC.

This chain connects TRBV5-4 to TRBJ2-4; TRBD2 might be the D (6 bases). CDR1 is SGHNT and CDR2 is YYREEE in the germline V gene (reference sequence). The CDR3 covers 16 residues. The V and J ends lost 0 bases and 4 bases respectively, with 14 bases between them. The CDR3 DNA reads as TGTGCCAGCAGCTTGGCCGGGCGGGGCCTGAAAAACATTCAGTACTTC. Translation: CASSLAGRGLKNIQYF.

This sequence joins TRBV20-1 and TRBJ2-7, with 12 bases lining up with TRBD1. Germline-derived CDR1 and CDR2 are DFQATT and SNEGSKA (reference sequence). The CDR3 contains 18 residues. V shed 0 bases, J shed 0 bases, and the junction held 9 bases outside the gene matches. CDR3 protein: CSARDLGQGAILSYEQYF. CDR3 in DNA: TGCAGTGCTAGAGACCTGGGACAGGGGGCGATCCTCTCCTACGAGCAGTACTTC.

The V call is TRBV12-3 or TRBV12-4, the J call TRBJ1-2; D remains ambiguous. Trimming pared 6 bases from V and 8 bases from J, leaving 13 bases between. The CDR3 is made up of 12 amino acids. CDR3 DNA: TGTGCCAGCAGCCTCAAAGGGTTCGGCTACACCTTC. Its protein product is CASSLKGFGYTF.

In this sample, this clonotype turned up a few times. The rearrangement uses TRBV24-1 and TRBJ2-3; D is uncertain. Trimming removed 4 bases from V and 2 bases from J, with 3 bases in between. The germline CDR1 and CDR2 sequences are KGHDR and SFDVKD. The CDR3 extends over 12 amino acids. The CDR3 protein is CATSDATDTQYF. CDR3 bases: TGTGCCACCAGTGACGCCACAGATACGCAGTATTTT.

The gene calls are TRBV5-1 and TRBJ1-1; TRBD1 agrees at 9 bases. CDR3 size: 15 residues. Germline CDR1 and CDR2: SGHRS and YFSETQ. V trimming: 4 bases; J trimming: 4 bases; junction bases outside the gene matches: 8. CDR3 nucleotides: TGCGCCAGCAGCCTGGAGGGACAGGGAATCACTGAAGCTTTCTTT. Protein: CASSLEGQGITEAFF.

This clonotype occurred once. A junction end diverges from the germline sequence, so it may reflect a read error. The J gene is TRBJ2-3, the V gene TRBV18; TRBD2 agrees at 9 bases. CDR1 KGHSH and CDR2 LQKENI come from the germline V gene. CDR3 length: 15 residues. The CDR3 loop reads CASPPVAGGTDTQYF. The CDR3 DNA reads TGTGCCAGCCCACCGGTTGCGGGAGGGACAGATACGCAGTATTTT.

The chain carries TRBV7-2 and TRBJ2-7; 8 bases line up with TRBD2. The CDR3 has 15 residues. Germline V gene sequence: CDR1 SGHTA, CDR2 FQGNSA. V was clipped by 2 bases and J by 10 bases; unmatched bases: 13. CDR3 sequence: CASSLYYQRETSQYF. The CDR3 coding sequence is TGTGCCAGCAGCTTATATTACCAGCGGGAGACTTCCCAGTACTTC.

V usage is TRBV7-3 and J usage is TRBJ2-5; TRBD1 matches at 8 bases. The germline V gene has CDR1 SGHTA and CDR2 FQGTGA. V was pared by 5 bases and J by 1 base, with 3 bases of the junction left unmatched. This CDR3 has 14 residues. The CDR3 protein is CASSIGQGQETQYF. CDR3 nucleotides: TGTGCCAGCAGCATCGGACAGGGCCAAGAGACCCAGTACTTC.

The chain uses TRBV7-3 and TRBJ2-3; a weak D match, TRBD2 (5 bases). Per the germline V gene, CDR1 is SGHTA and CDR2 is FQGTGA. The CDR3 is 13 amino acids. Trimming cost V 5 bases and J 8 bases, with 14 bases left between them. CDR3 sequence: CASSLAGGGTQYF. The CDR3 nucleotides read TGTGCCAGCAGCCTAGCCGGTGGTGGTACGCAGTATTTT. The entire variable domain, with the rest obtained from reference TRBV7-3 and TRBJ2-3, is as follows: GAGVSQTPSNKVTEKGKYVELRCDPISGHTALYWYRQSLGQGPEFLIYFQGTGAADDSGLPNDRFFAVRPEGSVSTLKIQRTERGDSAVYLCASSLAGGGTQYFGPGTRLTVL.

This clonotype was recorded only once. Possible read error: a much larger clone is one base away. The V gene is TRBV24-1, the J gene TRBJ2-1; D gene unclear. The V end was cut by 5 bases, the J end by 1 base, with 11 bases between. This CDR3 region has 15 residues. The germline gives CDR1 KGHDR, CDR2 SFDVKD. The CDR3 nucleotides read TGTGCCACCAGTGCTCAACTAACGTCCTACAATGAGCAGTTCTTC. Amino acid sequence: CATSAQLTSYNEQFF.

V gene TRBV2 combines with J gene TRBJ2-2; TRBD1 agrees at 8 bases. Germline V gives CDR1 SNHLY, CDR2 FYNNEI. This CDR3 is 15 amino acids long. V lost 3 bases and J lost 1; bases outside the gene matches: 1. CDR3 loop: CASSDRGLNTGELFF. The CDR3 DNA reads TGTGCCAGCAGTGACAGGGGGCTGAACACCGGGGAGCTGTTTTTT.

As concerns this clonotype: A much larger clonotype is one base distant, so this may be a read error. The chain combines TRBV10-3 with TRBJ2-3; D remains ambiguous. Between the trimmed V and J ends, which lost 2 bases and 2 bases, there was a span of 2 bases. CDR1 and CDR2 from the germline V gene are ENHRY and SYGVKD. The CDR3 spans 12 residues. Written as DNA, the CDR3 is TGTGCCATCAGTGAGGCCACAGATACGCAGTATTTT. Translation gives CAISEATDTQYF.

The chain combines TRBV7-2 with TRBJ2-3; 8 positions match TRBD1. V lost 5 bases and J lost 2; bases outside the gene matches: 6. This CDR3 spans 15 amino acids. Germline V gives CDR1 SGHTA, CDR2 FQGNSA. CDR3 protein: CASSHGQGSTDTQYF. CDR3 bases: TGTGCCAGCAGCCACGGACAGGGTTCCACAGATACGCAGTATTTT.

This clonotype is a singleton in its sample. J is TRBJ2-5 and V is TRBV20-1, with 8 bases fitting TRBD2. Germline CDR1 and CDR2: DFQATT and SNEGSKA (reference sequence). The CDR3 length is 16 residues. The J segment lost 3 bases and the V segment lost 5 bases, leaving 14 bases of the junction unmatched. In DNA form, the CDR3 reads TGCAGTGCTCCCGGAGCGGGGGCGGGTAGTGAAGAGACCCAGTACTTC. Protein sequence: CSAPGAGAGSEETQYF.

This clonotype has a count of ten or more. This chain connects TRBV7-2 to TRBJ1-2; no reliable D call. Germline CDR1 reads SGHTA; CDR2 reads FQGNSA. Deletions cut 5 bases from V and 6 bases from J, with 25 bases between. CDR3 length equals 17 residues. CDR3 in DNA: TGTGCCAGCAGCCCAAGTATAGGCCAGCTAACTACGGATGGCTACACCTTC. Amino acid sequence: CASSPSIGQLTTDGYTF.

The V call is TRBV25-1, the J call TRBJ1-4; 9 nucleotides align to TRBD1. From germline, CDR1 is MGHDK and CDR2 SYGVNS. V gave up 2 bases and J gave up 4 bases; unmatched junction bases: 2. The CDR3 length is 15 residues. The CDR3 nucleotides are TGTGCCAGCAGTGAACGGACAGGGGTTAATGAAAAACTGTTTTTT. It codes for CASSERTGVNEKLFF.

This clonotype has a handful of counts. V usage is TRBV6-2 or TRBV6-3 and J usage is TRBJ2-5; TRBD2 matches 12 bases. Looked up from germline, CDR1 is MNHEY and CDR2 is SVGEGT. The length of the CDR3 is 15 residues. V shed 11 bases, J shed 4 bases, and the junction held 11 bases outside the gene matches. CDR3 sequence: CAAKLAGGAGETQYF. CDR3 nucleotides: TGTGCCGCAAAACTAGCGGGGGGAGCTGGAGAGACCCAGTACTTC.

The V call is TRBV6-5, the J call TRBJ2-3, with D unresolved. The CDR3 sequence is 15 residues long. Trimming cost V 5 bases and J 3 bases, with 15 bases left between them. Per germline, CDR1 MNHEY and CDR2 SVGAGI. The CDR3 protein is CASSHQHGTTDTQYF. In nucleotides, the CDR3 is TGTGCCAGCAGTCACCAACACGGAACGACAGATACGCAGTATTTT.

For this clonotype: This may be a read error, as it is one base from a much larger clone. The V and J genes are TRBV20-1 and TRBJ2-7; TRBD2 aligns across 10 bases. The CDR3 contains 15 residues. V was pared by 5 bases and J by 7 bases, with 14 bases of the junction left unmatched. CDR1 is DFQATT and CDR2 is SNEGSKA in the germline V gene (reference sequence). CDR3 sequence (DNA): TGCAGTGCTCTACTAGCGGGGCCTTCCTACAATGAGCAGTACTTC. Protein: CSALLAGPSYNEQYF.

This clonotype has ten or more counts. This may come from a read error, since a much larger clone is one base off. The CDR3 nucleotides are TGTGCCAGCAGCTTGGCGACAGGACTCACCTACGAGCAGTACTTC. The encoded protein is CASSLATGLTYEQYF. This chain connects TRBV7-9 to TRBJ2-7; D possibly corresponds to TRBD1 (6 bases). V was cut by 3 bases and J by 2 bases, with 14 bases left in between. Per germline, CDR1 SEHNR and CDR2 FQNEAQ (reference sequence). This CDR3 is 15 amino acids long.

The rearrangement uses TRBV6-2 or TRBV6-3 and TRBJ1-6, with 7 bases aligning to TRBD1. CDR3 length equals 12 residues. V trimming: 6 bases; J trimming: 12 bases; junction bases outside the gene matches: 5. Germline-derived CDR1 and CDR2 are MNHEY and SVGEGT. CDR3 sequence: CASRADREPLHF. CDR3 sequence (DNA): TGTGCCAGCAGAGCCGACAGGGAACCCCTCCACTTT.

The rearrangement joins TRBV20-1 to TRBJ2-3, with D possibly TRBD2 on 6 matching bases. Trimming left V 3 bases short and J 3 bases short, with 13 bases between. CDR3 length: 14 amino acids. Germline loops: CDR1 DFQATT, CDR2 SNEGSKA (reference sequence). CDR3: CSASLGSGTDTQYF. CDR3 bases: TGCAGTGCTAGCCTTGGGAGCGGGACAGATACGCAGTATTTT.

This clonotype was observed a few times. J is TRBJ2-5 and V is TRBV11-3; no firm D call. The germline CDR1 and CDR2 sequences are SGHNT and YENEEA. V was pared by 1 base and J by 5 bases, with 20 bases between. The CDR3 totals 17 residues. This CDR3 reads CASSLVGPLGQEETQYF. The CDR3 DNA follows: TGTGCCAGCAGCTTAGTAGGCCCCTTGGGTCAGGAGGAGACCCAGTACTTC.

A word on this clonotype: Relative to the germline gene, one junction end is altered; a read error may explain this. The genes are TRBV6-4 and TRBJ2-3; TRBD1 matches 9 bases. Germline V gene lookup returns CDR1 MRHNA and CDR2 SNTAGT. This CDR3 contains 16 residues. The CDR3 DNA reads TGTGCCTGCAGTGACTCTGCGGGACAGGGATTAGATACGCAGTATTTT. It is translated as CACSDSAGQGLDTQYF.

For the CDR3, the DNA is TGTGCCATCAGTGAGGGTCTGGCCTACTACGAGCACTACTTC. Residues: CAISEGLAYYEHYF. The chain links TRBV10-3 to TRBJ2-5; D is undetermined. Trimming took 2 bases from V and 14 from J, leaving 21 bases between them. The CDR3 consists of 14 residues. Germline assignment: CDR1 ENHRY and CDR2 SYGVKD.

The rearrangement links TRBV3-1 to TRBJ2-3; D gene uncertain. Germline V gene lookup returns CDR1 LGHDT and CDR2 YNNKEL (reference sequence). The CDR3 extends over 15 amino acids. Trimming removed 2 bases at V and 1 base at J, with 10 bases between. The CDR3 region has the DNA TGTGCCAGCAGCCAACGGGTGTCCGGCACAGATACGCAGTATTTT. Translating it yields CASSQRVSGTDTQYF.

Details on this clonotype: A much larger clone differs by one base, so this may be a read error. CDR3 coding DNA: TGTGCCAGCAGCTTCGGGACTAGCGGGGGGGCCTACGAGCAGTACTTC. It specifies CASSFGTSGGAYEQYF. The chain recombines TRBV7-2 with TRBJ2-7, with TRBD2 matching 16 bases. Germline V lookup: CDR1 SGHTA, CDR2 FQGNSA. This CDR3 has 16 amino acids. V dropped 3 bases and J dropped 2; count of bases not matched to a gene: 1.

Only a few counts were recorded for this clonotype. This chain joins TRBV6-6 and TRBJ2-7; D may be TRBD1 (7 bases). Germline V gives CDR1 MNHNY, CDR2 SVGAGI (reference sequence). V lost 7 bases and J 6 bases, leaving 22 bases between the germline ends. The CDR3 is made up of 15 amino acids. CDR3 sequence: CASTPPGGSISEQYF. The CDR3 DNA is TGTGCCAGCACTCCTCCAGGGGGGTCTATCTCCGAGCAGTACTTC.